This record looks at one T cell receptor (beta chain) sequence and its context. The target antigen is unknown. Preparation of TCR beta libraries was done by quantitative 5'-RACE with molecular barcodes. TCRdb ran MiXCR on the 5' RACE reads and lists one entry per CDR3 protein. Of about 140,000 distinct CDR3 sequences listed, 9.5% to 12% were seen once; the top ten hold around 4.1%. CDR1 is SGHVS and CDR2 is FQNEAQ in the germline V gene. Trimming removed 4 bases from V and 6 bases from J, with 18 bases in between. This CDR3 spans 16 amino acids. This sample is drawn from a study of CD8 T cells in ankylosing spondylitis. Notes on the study in general: The disease-linked clones had a CD8+ phenotype and low blood frequencies.

The chain couples TRBV7-8 to TRBJ1-4, with D maybe TRBD1 (6 bases). Sequenced material: blood, either unsorted or a sorted T cell fraction (not recorded which). The receptor's source is a female donor with ankylosing spondylitis or in good health (not recorded which). CDR3 bases: TGTGCCAGCAGCTCGGGGCGGGCAGGGGTGCATGAAAAACTGTTTTTT. Protein sequence: CASSSGRAGVHEKLFF.